This T cell receptor beta chain came from a study of blood T cell repertoires in COVID-19. Repertoires were generated with immunoSEQ multiplex PCR, while TCRdb's copy carries only in-frame clones and drops some. The sample lists approximately 230,000 clones, 80% to 90% seen once, with over 1.2% in the top ten. This clonotype was obtained from a man older than 75 with acute or convalescent COVID-19. The sample taken for sequencing was peripheral blood.

This chain's CDR3 is CASSVALGATGELFF. The CDR3 region has the DNA TGTGCCAGCAGCGTAGCACTGGGAGCCACCGGGGAGCTGTTTTTT. This chain connects TRBV9 to TRBJ2-2, with D possibly TRBD2 on 5 matching bases. Germline V CDR1 and CDR2: SGDLS, YYNGEE. Trimming took off 0 bases at V and 4 bases at J, with 10 bases between the two ends. This CDR3 has 15 amino acids.